The rows below give T cell receptor beta chains drawn from one sample of a study of early T cells in non-severe SARS-CoV-2 infection. TCRdb reanalysed the 5' RACE reads using MiXCR and keeps one entry per CDR3 protein. The sample has 75,000 or so distinct CDR3 sequences; 14% are singletons. Sequenced material: whole blood. These receptors all stem from an adult who was a healthcare worker with PCR-confirmed SARS-CoV-2 infection or an uninfected control (not recorded which). Each CDR3 is given with its conserved first and last residue. The D gene is left open where the match is weak. Part of the rows lack a size; the others show once, few, many or a class for expanded clones.

j_call,clone_size,d_call,v_call,cdr3_nt,cdr3_aa
TRBJ2-3,few,-,TRBV6-5,TGTGCCAGCAGTTATAGGCGTAGGGATCATACTAGCACAGATACGCAGTATTTT,CASSYRRRDHTSTDTQYF
TRBJ1-4,few,-,TRBV12-3/TRBV12-4,TGTGCCAGCAGCCCTTCAACTAATGAAAAACTGTTTTTT,CASSPSTNEKLFF
TRBJ1-6,-,-,TRBV12-3/TRBV12-4,TGTGCCAGCAGTTTAACAGAAAATTCACCCCTCCACTTT,CASSLTENSPLHF
TRBJ2-1,many,TRBD2,TRBV20-1,TGCAGTGCAACCCAGGGACTAGAGGGGCCCTACAATGAGCAGTTCTTC,CSATQGLEGPYNEQFF
TRBJ2-3,-,-,TRBV3-1,TGTGCCAGCAGCCAAGAGTTAGCAACGACAGATACGCAGTATTTT,CASSQELATTDTQYF
TRBJ1-1,-,TRBD1,TRBV29-1,TGCAGCGTGGGGGACAGGGCGAGGAGTGAAGCTTTCTTT,CSVGDRARSEAFF
TRBJ2-5,-,-,TRBV6-1,TGTGCCAGCAGTGAAGGTACCAGGAGAGTCCAAGAGACCCAGTACTTC,CASSEGTRRVQETQYF
TRBJ1-6,few,-,TRBV5-1,TGCGCCAGCAGCTTGGAGACGGCCAATTCACCCCTCCACTTT,CASSLETANSPLHF
TRBJ1-1,-,TRBD1,TRBV6-1,TGTGCCAGCAGACTACAGGGGGCTTCCCACACTGAAGCTTTCTTT,CASRLQGASHTEAFF
TRBJ2-3,many,-,TRBV29-1,TGCAGCTCTGCCCCACTGACTCCTTCGCAGTATTTT,CSSAPLTPSQYF
TRBJ2-5,-,-,TRBV30,TGTGCCTGGAGCGGTGGCTCGGAGACCCAGTACTTC,CAWSGGSETQYF
TRBJ1-1,few,-,TRBV6-6,TGTGCCAGCACCAGGGGGAACACTGAAGCTTTCTTT,CASTRGNTEAFF
TRBJ2-7,-,TRBD2,TRBV12-3/TRBV12-4,TGTGCCAGCAGTTTAGCCAGCGGGGGCTACGAGCAGTACTTC,CASSLASGGYEQYF
TRBJ1-2,few,-,TRBV9,TGTGCCAGCAGCCGGGTCGCCTATGGCTACACCTTC,CASSRVAYGYTF
TRBJ1-6,many,TRBD1,TRBV20-1,TGCAGTGCTAGGGACAGGGTAGGATCACCCCTCCACTTT,CSARDRVGSPLHF
TRBJ2-3,many,-,TRBV7-3,TGTGCCAGCAGCTTAAGTGGGGGGCCCACCACGCAGTATTTT,CASSLSGGPTTQYF
TRBJ2-3,few,TRBD2,TRBV30,TGTGCCTGGGCGGGAGACTACCCAAATCGGGATACGCAGTATTTT,CAWAGDYPNRDTQYF
TRBJ2-1,few,-,TRBV7-3,TGTGCCAGCAGCTATGGAGGGTCCCACAATGAGCAGTTCTTC,CASSYGGSHNEQFF
TRBJ2-3,-,-,TRBV5-1,TGCGCCAGCATGGACTCCGGGACACCTCCAGATACGCGGTATTTT,CASMDSGTPPDTRYF
TRBJ2-7,-,-,TRBV13,TGTGCCAGCAGCTTATCAGGAACCGAGCAGTACTTC,CASSLSGTEQYF
TRBJ2-1,few,TRBD2,TRBV11-2,TGTGCCAGCAGCTTAGCGGGGGGTGGACATGAGCAGTTCTTC,CASSLAGGGHEQFF
TRBJ1-5,few,-,TRBV6-5,TGTGCCAGCAGTAAGGACAGCGGCAATCAGCCCCAGCATTTT,CASSKDSGNQPQHF
TRBJ1-4,few,-,TRBV18,TGTGCCAGCTCACTTATGGTGGGGGCTAATGAAAAACTGTTTTTT,CASSLMVGANEKLFF
TRBJ1-2,few,-,TRBV7-9,TGTGCCAGCAGCTTAGGGGTTGGCTATGGCTACACCTTC,CASSLGVGYGYTF
TRBJ2-1,many,-,TRBV11-2,TGTGCCAGCAGCTTGGGGGACCCTTACAATGAGCAGTTCTTC,CASSLGDPYNEQFF
TRBJ2-5,many,TRBD2,TRBV19,TGTGCCAGTAGCGAGCGGGGCCAAGAGACCCAGTACTTC,CASSERGQETQYF
TRBJ2-3,many,-,TRBV6-2/TRBV6-3,TGTGCCAGCAGTTACGGCGGGGGCGCAGATACGCAGTATTTT,CASSYGGGADTQYF
TRBJ2-4,few,-,TRBV12-3/TRBV12-4,TGTGCCAGCAGTCCAGACAGCCTGGGTTCCAAAAACATTCAGTACTTC,CASSPDSLGSKNIQYF
TRBJ2-7,few,-,TRBV28,TGTGCCAGCAGCCCCTATACTTCGGTCTACGAGCAGTACTTC,CASSPYTSVYEQYF
TRBJ2-5,few,-,TRBV29-1,TGCAGCGTTGCTCTCCCGGAGACCCAGTACTTC,CSVALPETQYF
TRBJ2-3,many,-,TRBV27,TGTGCCAGCAGTTTGGTTATGACAGATACGCAGTATTTT,CASSLVMTDTQYF
TRBJ2-3,-,TRBD1,TRBV5-1,TGCGCCAGCAGCTTGGCGACAGGGGGGTCAGATACGCAGTATTTT,CASSLATGGSDTQYF
TRBJ1-3,few,-,TRBV12-3/TRBV12-4,TGTGCCAGCACTGACCTTAAAACAGGGAGCTCCTCTGGAAACACCATATATTTT,CASTDLKTGSSSGNTIYF